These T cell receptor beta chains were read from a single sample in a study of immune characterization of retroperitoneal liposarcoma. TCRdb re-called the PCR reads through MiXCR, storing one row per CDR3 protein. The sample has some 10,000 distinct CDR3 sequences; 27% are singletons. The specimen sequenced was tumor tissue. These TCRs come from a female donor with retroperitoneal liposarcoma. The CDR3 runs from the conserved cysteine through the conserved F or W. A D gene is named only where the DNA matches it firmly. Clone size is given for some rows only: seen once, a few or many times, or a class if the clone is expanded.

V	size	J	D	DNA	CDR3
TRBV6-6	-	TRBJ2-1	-	TGTGCCAGCAGTCTCGGGTTGTACGAGCAGTTCTTC	CASSLGLYEQFF
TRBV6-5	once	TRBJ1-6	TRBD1	TGTGCCAGCAGTGAGCAGACAGGGGATAATTCACCCCTCCACTTT	CASSEQTGDNSPLHF
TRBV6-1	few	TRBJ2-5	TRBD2	TGTGCCAGCAGTCGCCCCGGGGGGGCAGAGACCCAGTACTTC	CASSRPGGAETQYF
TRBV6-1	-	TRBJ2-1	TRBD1	TGTGCCAGCAGTGACGACCCGGCACAGGGGGGTTACGAGCAGTTCTTC	CASSDDPAQGGYEQFF
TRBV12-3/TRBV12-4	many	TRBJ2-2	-	TGTGCCAGCAGTATTAGCGGTAGGGACGGGGAGCTGTTTTTT	CASSISGRDGELFF
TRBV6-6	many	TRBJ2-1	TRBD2	TGTGCCAGCAGTTACGTCGGGGGGACCTACAATGAGCAGTTCTTC	CASSYVGGTYNEQFF
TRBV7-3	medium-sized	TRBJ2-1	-	TGTGCCAGCAGCTTAGACAATGGGGCCTACAATGAGCAGTTCTTC	CASSLDNGAYNEQFF
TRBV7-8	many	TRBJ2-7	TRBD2	TGTGCCAGCAGCTTAGGGGGTGGAAGCGGGGTGAACACCTACGAGCAGTACTTC	CASSLGGGSGVNTYEQYF
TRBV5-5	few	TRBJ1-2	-	TGTGCCAGCAGCTTTTGGGGTTATGGCTACACCTTC	CASSFWGYGYTF
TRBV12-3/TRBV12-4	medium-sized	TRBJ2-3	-	TGTGCCAGCAGTACAGGGACAGATACGCAGTATTTT	CASSTGTDTQYF
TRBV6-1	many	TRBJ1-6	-	TGTGCCAGCAGTCTTTATACAGGGAATAATTCACCCCTCCACTTT	CASSLYTGNNSPLHF
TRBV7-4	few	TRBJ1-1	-	TGTGCCAGCAGCCTCGAGGGGGGGGTATGGGACACTGAAGCTTTCTTT	CASSLEGGVWDTEAFF
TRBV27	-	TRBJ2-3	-	TGTGCCACGGGCACAGATACGCAGTATTTT	CATGTDTQYF
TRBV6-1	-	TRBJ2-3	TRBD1	TGTGCCAGCAGTACGGACAGGGTAGGGGATACGCAGTATTTT	CASSTDRVGDTQYF
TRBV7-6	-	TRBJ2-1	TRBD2	TGTGCCAGCAGCACAAGGTCTAGCGGGGGGCAAGAGACCCAGTTCTTC	CASSTRSSGGQETQFF
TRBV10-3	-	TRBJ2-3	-	TGTGCCATCAGTGATGTGGATGGCACAGATACGCAGTATTTT	CAISDVDGTDTQYF
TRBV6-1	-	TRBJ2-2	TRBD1	TGTGCCAGCAGTGAAACCGGACAGGGGGCCGGGGAGCTGTTTTTT	CASSETGQGAGELFF
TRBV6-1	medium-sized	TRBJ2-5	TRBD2	TGTGCCGGAGCCCCGGGACTAGCGGGTGATGGGACCCAGTACTTC	CAGAPGLAGDGTQYF
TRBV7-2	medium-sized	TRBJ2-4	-	TGTGCCAGCAGCTACCGCGGGGCCGGAGCCAAAAACATTCAGTACTTC	CASSYRGAGAKNIQYF
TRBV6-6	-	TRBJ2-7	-	TGTGCCAGCAGTTACCTCAGCATAAGCTCCTACAATGAGCAGTACTTC	CASSYLSISSYNEQYF
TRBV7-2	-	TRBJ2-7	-	TGTGCCAGCAGCTCAATATACGAGCAGTACTTC	CASSSIYEQYF
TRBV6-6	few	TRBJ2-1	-	TGTGCCAGCAGTTACTCGGACAGCTACGAGCAGTTCTTC	CASSYSDSYEQFF
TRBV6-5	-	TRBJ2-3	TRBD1	TGTGCCAGCAGTTTCGGACAGGAGGCAGATACGCAGTATTTT	CASSFGQEADTQYF
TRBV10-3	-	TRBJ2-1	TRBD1	TGTGCCATCACGCGGGGACAGGGGGCCGATGAGCAGTTCTTC	CAITRGQGADEQFF
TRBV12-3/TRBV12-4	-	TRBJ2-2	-	TGTGCCAGCAGTTCTCACGGGACCGGGGAGCTGTTTTTT	CASSSHGTGELFF
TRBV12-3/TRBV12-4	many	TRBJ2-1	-	TGTGCCAGCAGTTTCGGCCGAGAGACCCAGTTCTTC	CASSFGRETQFF
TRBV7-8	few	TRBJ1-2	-	TGTGCCAGCAGCTTGGGGGAGACTAACTATGGCTACACCTTC	CASSLGETNYGYTF
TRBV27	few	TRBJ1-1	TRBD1	TGTGCCAGCAGTGGCCCGGACAGGGCCACTGAAGCTTTCTTT	CASSGPDRATEAFF